The clone carrying this T cell receptor beta chain was recorded many times. No antigen is known for it. Germline lookup yields CDR1 SGHRS and CDR2 YFSETQ. The CDR3 has 20 amino acids. V lost 2 bases to trimming and J lost 3 bases, with 27 bases between them. These data are taken from a study of blood T cells in healthy people across ages. Background on the study: With template switching, about one barcoded beta molecule was captured per two T cells. Findings and caveats of the study: While age rose, TCR beta diversity per million T cells dropped in a roughly linear way.

Primed by a sample-barcoded 5' primer and a J-beta primer mix, a second PCR proceeded for about 6 to 12 cycles. TCRdb called the 5' RACE reads again in MiXCR, with one record for every CDR3 protein. The sample shows over 500,000 distinct CDR3 sequences, 45% to 60% of them seen only once. The sample, about 10 milliliters of peripheral blood, was drawn from each donor. The chain employs TRBV5-1 and TRBJ1-5, with D possibly being TRBD1 (6 bases). This receptor was obtained from a woman aged 80 or older in good health. Sample: blood. The CDR3 reads CASSFQITRTDTTPNQPQHF. The CDR3 coding sequence is TGCGCCAGCAGCTTTCAAATTACACGGACAGATACTACCCCCAATCAGCCCCAGCATTTT.